Below, 5 T cell receptor beta chains from the same sample are listed, as sequenced in a study of T-cell memory formation after mild COVID-19. Using its own MiXCR run on the 5' RACE reads, TCRdb lists one record per CDR3 protein. The data show 190,000 or so distinct CDR3 sequences, over 20% seen once. The sequencing sample was made of PBMCs or a T cell subset sorted from them (not recorded which). The origin of the receptors is an adult woman who had mild COVID-19 (a few samples of this study predate the infection). Cell type and time point are not known.

This clonotype showed up just a few times. V is TRBV7-9 and J is TRBJ1-2; the match to TRBD1 covers 7 bases. Germline V lookup: CDR1 SEHNR, CDR2 FQNEAQ (reference sequence). V lost 4 bases and J lost 3; bases outside the gene matches: 11. The CDR3 has 16 amino acids. CDR3 nucleotide sequence: TGTGCCAGCAGCTACCCGATACAGGGGTTAGACTATGGCTACACCTTC. Amino acid sequence: CASSYPIQGLDYGYTF.

In this sample, this clonotype turned up a few times. The chain carries TRBV12-3 or TRBV12-4 and TRBJ2-7; 7 bases map to TRBD2. The CDR3 runs to 15 residues. V trimming: 5 bases; J trimming: 3 bases; junction bases outside the gene matches: 10. The CDR3 loop reads CASSREARGGYEQYF. CDR3 nucleotides: TGTGCCAGCAGTCGGGAGGCTCGCGGGGGCTACGAGCAGTACTTC.

This clonotype was seen a handful of times. The rearrangement joins TRBV12-3 or TRBV12-4 to TRBJ1-4; TRBD1 aligns across 8 bases. The CDR3 is 16 amino acids. J lost 8 bases, V lost 5 bases, and 13 bases had no gene match. The CDR3 DNA reads TGTGCCAGCAGTGCGCATACAGGGGGATTCGAGGAAAAACTGTTTTTT. It codes for CASSAHTGGFEEKLFF.

This chain joins TRBV29-1 and TRBJ2-7; 7 bases align to TRBD1. Unmatched junction bases numbered 9, after V lost 7 bases and J lost 3 bases. This CDR3 spans 13 amino acids. Germline CDR1 SQVTM, CDR2 ANQGSEA. As DNA, the CDR3 is TGCAGCGGCACCGGGACAGAAGACTACGAGCAGTACTTC. It specifies CSGTGTEDYEQYF.

This clonotype was found a few times. V gene TRBV9 combines with J gene TRBJ2-5; 8 positions agree with TRBD1. The CDR3 spans 15 residues. V shed 0 bases and J 4 bases; nucleotides not matched to a gene: 5. Germline CDR1 reads SGDLS; CDR2 reads YYNGEE. For the CDR3, the DNA is TGTGCCAGCAGCGTAGGACAGGGGAGCATAGAGACCCAGTACTTC. Amino acids: CASSVGQGSIETQYF. Looking up the rest from reference TRBV9 and TRBJ2-5 gives the full variable domain: DSGVTQTPKHLITATGQRVTLRCSPRSGDLSVYWYQQSLDQGLQFLIQYYNGEERAKGNILERFSAQQFPDLHSELNLSSLELGDSALYFCASSVGQGSIETQYFGPGTRLLVL.